The next 20 T cell receptor beta chains were all read from a single sample in a study of cytotoxic CD8 clonotypes in ibrutinib-treated CLL. Profiling relied on immunoSEQ multiplex PCR, and the TCRdb table lists in-frame clones only, not all of them. Of roughly 160,000 clones detected, more than 75% appear once; the ten largest clones hold over 2%. Here the sequenced sample was PBMCs, taken after 12 months of ibrutinib treatment. The receptors stem from a human donor with chronic lymphocytic leukemia.

This clone was seen only once. The chain carries TRBV4-2 and TRBJ2-5; tentative D call: TRBD2 (6 bases). This CDR3 has 15 amino acids. Trimming took off 0 bases at V and 5 bases at J, with 13 bases between the two ends. Germline values: CDR1 LGHNA, CDR2 YNFKEQ. This chain's CDR3 is CASSQELGGGETQYF. Here the CDR3 DNA reads TGTGCCAGCAGCCAAGAATTGGGGGGTGGTGAGACCCAGTACTTC.

The chain is built from TRBV30 and TRBJ1-6; TRBD1 is a possible D gene (6 bases). This CDR3 is built from 13 residues. From germline, CDR1 is GTSNPN and CDR2 SVGIG (reference sequence). Trimming pared 4 bases from V and 9 bases from J, leaving 13 bases between. The CDR3 DNA reads TGTGCCTGGACCCGACAGGCAAGTTCACCCCTCCACTTT. Amino acid sequence: CAWTRQASSPLHF. The variable domain in full, with the rest retrieved from reference TRBV30 and TRBJ1-6, is SQTIHQWPATLVQPVGSPLSLECTVEGTSNPNLYWYRQAAGRGLQLLFYSVGIGQISSEVPQNLSASRPQDRQFILSSKKLLLSDSGFYLCAWTRQASSPLHFGNGTRLTVT.

The chain couples TRBV28 to TRBJ1-2; no definite D call. The CDR3 length is 12 residues. Trimming stripped 2 bases from V and 12 bases from J, with 13 bases between. Germline-derived CDR1 and CDR2 are MDHEN and SYDVKM. The CDR3: CASSLKGSVDTF. CDR3 nucleotides: TGTGCCAGCAGTTTAAAGGGCAGCGTGGACACCTTC.

This clone was recorded only once. V and J are TRBV2 and TRBJ1-5, with 11 bases lining up with TRBD1. The CDR3 spans 16 residues. Germline loops: CDR1 SNHLY, CDR2 FYNNEI. V was clipped by 4 bases and J by 7 bases; unmatched bases: 9. The DNA of the CDR3 is TGTGCCAGCAGTGCCGAGGGACAGGGGGTCTGGCAGCCCCAGCATTTT. Translating it yields CASSAEGQGVWQPQHF.

A single count supports this clone. The CDR3 coding sequence is TGTGCCAGCAGCTCCCTGAGAGGGAGTGGGCGAGAGACCCAGTACTTC. This gives the protein CASSSLRGSGRETQYF. The chain combines TRBV7-2 with TRBJ2-5; D is perhaps TRBD2 (5 bases). The CDR3 is 16 amino acids. From germline, CDR1 is SGHTA and CDR2 FQGNSA. Trimming pared 4 bases from V and 4 bases from J, leaving 19 bases between.

This chain connects TRBV29-1 to TRBJ2-7; no definite D call. This CDR3 comprises 11 residues. The V end was cut by 4 bases, the J end by 3 bases, with 7 bases between. Germline-derived CDR1 and CDR2 are SQVTM and ANQGSEA. CDR3 in amino acids: CSVGSDYEQYF. The CDR3 nucleotides read TGCAGCGTTGGGTCAGACTACGAGCAGTACTTC.

This clone was seen only a few times. V usage is TRBV28 and J usage is TRBJ1-1; D remains ambiguous. This CDR3 has 12 amino acids. Trimming left V 3 bases short and J 11 bases short, with 13 bases between. Looked up from germline, CDR1 is MDHEN and CDR2 is SYDVKM. This chain's CDR3 is CASSFSQAGAFF. Written as DNA, the CDR3 is TGTGCCAGCAGTTTCTCGCAGGCAGGCGCTTTCTTT.

This clone is categorized as medium-sized. The chain combines TRBV6-1 with TRBJ1-4; 10 bases match TRBD1. This CDR3 is built from 15 residues. V shed 3 bases, J shed 8 bases, and the junction held 6 bases outside the gene matches. From germline, CDR1 is MNHNS and CDR2 SASEGT. The CDR3 here is CASSDGGQGWEKLFF. The CDR3 nucleotides read TGTGCCAGCAGTGACGGGGGACAGGGGTGGGAAAAACTGTTTTTT.

The gene calls are TRBV2 and TRBJ1-1; 7 nucleotides align to TRBD1. V shed 7 bases and J 9 bases; nucleotides not matched to a gene: 5. CDR1 and CDR2 (germline): SNHLY, FYNNEI. This CDR3 region has 11 residues. The CDR3 spells CASTGQPKAFF. CDR3 nucleotide sequence: TGTGCCAGCACGGGACAGCCCAAAGCTTTCTTT. Using reference TRBV2 and TRBJ1-1 for the parts outside the CDR3, the full variable domain is EPEVTQTPSHQVTQMGQEVILRCVPISNHLYFYWYRQILGQKVEFLVSFYNNEISEKSEIFDDQFSVERPDGSNFTLKIRSTKLEDSAMYFCASTGQPKAFFGQGTRLTVV.

This clone was observed a handful of times. The V gene is TRBV7-2, the J gene TRBJ2-3; no firm D call. Germline lookup yields CDR1 SGHTA and CDR2 FQGNSA. Trimming pared 2 bases from V and 8 bases from J, leaving 11 bases between. CDR3 length: 13 amino acids. The DNA of the CDR3 is TGTGCCAGCAGCTTAAATAAAGGTGGTACGCAGTATTTT. Translation gives CASSLNKGGTQYF.

This clone was seen more than once but under ten times. The chain links TRBV7-2 to TRBJ2-5; tentatively, D is TRBD1 (5 bases). V was clipped by 0 bases and J by 10 bases, with 6 bases between them. Germline loops: CDR1 SGHTA, CDR2 FQGNSA. This CDR3 is 11 amino acids long. The chain's CDR3 is CASSLAGLQYF. The CDR3 nucleotides are TGTGCCAGCAGCTTAGCGGGGCTCCAGTACTTC.

V and J are TRBV19 and TRBJ2-6; TRBD1 matches at 9 bases. This CDR3 contains 18 residues. After removal of 1 base from V and 2 bases from J, the junction contained 6 bases not matched to a gene. The germline V gene encodes CDR1 LNHDA and CDR2 SQIVND (reference sequence). The CDR3: CASSIGPGTGTGANVLTF. CDR3 sequence (DNA): TGTGCCAGTAGTATAGGCCCAGGGACAGGGACTGGGGCCAACGTCCTGACTTTC. Full variable domain (missing parts from reference TRBV19 and TRBJ2-6): DGGITQSPKYLFRKEGQNVTLSCEQNLNHDAMYWYRQDPGQGLRLIYYSQIVNDFQKGDIAEGYSVSREKKESFPLTVTSAQKNPTAFYLCASSIGPGTGTGANVLTFGAGSRLTVL.

This clone was found a few times. J is TRBJ2-7 and V is TRBV11-2, with TRBD1 matching over 9 bases. The CDR3 is 14 amino acids. V shed 6 bases and J 3 bases; nucleotides not matched to a gene: 6. Germline CDR1 is SGHAT and CDR2 is FQNNGV. The CDR3 loop is CASRGQGDFYEQYF. The CDR3 region has the DNA TGTGCCAGCAGGGGACAGGGCGACTTCTACGAGCAGTACTTC.

The rearrangement uses TRBV6-1 and TRBJ1-5; tentatively, D is TRBD1 (6 bases). The CDR3 is made up of 18 amino acids. V lost 0 bases and J lost 0, with 15 bases in between. The germline CDR1 and CDR2 sequences are MNHNS and SASEGT. DNA for the CDR3: TGTGCCAGCAGTGAAGCGATTTGGGGGCGCCATAGCAATCAGCCCCAGCATTTT. Protein product: CASSEAIWGRHSNQPQHF.

J is TRBJ2-7 and V is TRBV5-8, with TRBD1 as a possible D gene (6 bases). Germline assignment: CDR1 SGHTS and CDR2 YDEGEE. The CDR3 loop spans 15 amino acids. Deletions cut 1 base from V and 3 bases from J, with 14 bases between. CDR3 DNA: TGTGCCAGCAGCTTGCAGGGGCCCTATAGCTACGAGCAGTACTTC. Translating it yields CASSLQGPYSYEQYF.

The CDR3 DNA is TGTGCCATCAGTGAAAGCCCTACTAGCACAGATACGCAGTATTTT. Translation gives CAISESPTSTDTQYF. The chain has TRBV10-3 and TRBJ2-3; D not resolved. The ends were cut back, 3 bases at V and 0 bases at J, with 10 bases in the middle. This CDR3 has 15 amino acids. Germline-derived CDR1 and CDR2 are ENHRY and SYGVKD.

The chain recombines TRBV4-1 with TRBJ1-5; weak D call: TRBD1 (6 bases). CDR1 and CDR2 from the germline V gene are MGHRA and YSYEKL. The CDR3 runs 16 residues. V lost 1 base and J 1 base, leaving 11 bases between the germline ends. The CDR3 loop reads CASSQGGLLSNQPQHF. The CDR3 coding sequence is TGCGCCAGCAGCCAAGGGGGGCTCCTGAGCAATCAGCCCCAGCATTTT.

The rearrangement joins TRBV5-4 to TRBJ2-7; a weak D match, TRBD1 (5 bases). CDR3 size: 15 residues. The V and J ends lost 3 bases and 2 bases respectively, with 15 bases between them. From germline, CDR1 is SGHNT and CDR2 YYREEE (reference sequence). DNA of the CDR3: TGTGCCAGCAGCTCCCAGACAGCCAGTACCTACGAGCAGTACTTC. It codes for CASSSQTASTYEQYF.

This clone was picked up one time. The chain employs TRBV18 and TRBJ2-5, with D possibly being TRBD2 (6 bases). V lost 5 bases and J lost 4, with 11 bases in between. This CDR3 has 13 amino acids. The V gene's germline CDR1 is KGHSH and CDR2 LQKENI. This chain's CDR3 is CASSNTAGETQYF. Here the CDR3 DNA reads TGTGCCAGCTCAAACACAGCGGGAGAGACCCAGTACTTC.

V is TRBV18 and J is TRBJ2-7; D is possibly TRBD2 (6 bases). The germline gives CDR1 KGHSH, CDR2 LQKENI. V was trimmed by 3 bases and J by 3 bases, leaving 18 bases between them. The CDR3 extends over 16 amino acids. The CDR3 sequence is CASSPIGTQPHYEQYF. The CDR3, as DNA: TGTGCCAGCTCACCCATCGGGACTCAACCTCACTACGAGCAGTACTTC. Together with reference TRBV18 and TRBJ2-7, the CDR3 gives the full variable domain: NAGVMQNPRHLVRRRGQEARLRCSPMKGHSHVYWYRQLPEEGLKFMVYLQKENIIDESGMPKERFSAEFPKEGPSILRIQQVVRGDSAAYFCASSPIGTQPHYEQYFGPGTRLTVT.